Listed below are T cell receptor beta chains from one sample, sequenced in a study of T-cell reconstitution after alpha-beta-depleted transplantation in children. TCRdb called the PCR reads again in MiXCR, with one record for every CDR3 protein. The table shows around 360,000 distinct CDR3 sequences, with 10% occurring only once. The sample in question was PBMCs from the stem cell graft donor, obtained from the stem cell graft. Receptors were obtained from a human donor who donated a stem cell graft to a child with acute lymphoblastic leukemia. Both conserved end residues are part of each CDR3. The D gene is left open where the match is weak. Not all rows give a size; the values are once, few, many and, for expanded clones, a class.

D gene: TRBD2
J gene: TRBJ2-7
V gene: TRBV20-1
clone size: few
CDR3 protein: CSATGTSGRLLYEQYF
CDR3 DNA: TGCAGTGCAACCGGGACTAGCGGGAGGTTACTTTACGAGCAGTACTTC

D gene: TRBD1
J gene: TRBJ2-7
V gene: TRBV12-3/TRBV12-4
clone size: few
CDR3 protein: CASSSGTGGMYEQYF
CDR3 DNA: TGTGCCAGCAGTTCCGGGACAGGGGGTATGTACGAGCAGTACTTC

D gene: -
J gene: TRBJ2-7
V gene: TRBV20-1
clone size: many
CDR3 protein: CSARDRAVYEQYF
CDR3 DNA: TGCAGTGCTAGAGATAGGGCGGTCTACGAGCAGTACTTC

D gene: -
J gene: TRBJ2-2
V gene: TRBV29-1
clone size: many
CDR3 protein: CSVEDSRGAGELFF
CDR3 DNA: TGCAGCGTTGAAGACTCCAGGGGGGCCGGGGAGCTGTTTTTT

D gene: -
J gene: TRBJ2-2
V gene: TRBV6-5
clone size: many
CDR3 protein: CASSPGNKDTGELFF
CDR3 DNA: TGTGCCAGCAGCCCAGGGAATAAGGACACCGGGGAGCTGTTTTTT

D gene: TRBD1
J gene: TRBJ2-1
V gene: TRBV5-1
clone size: many
CDR3 protein: CASSVGTGGYEQFF
CDR3 DNA: TGCGCCAGCAGCGTCGGGACAGGGGGTTATGAGCAGTTCTTC

D gene: -
J gene: TRBJ1-1
V gene: TRBV6-4
clone size: -
CDR3 protein: CASSESIGTEAFF
CDR3 DNA: TGTGCCAGCAGTGAGTCTATTGGGACTGAAGCTTTCTTT

D gene: -
J gene: TRBJ2-7
V gene: TRBV6-1
clone size: -
CDR3 protein: CASSEEAAHYEQYF
CDR3 DNA: TGTGCCAGCAGTGAGGAAGCGGCGCACTACGAGCAGTACTTC

D gene: TRBD2
J gene: TRBJ2-2
V gene: TRBV7-3
clone size: few
CDR3 protein: CASSSSPKAGRGGELFF
CDR3 DNA: TGTGCCAGCAGCTCCTCCCCCAAAGCGGGACGGGGCGGGGAGCTGTTTTTT

D gene: -
J gene: TRBJ2-3
V gene: TRBV10-3
clone size: -
CDR3 protein: CATKTSTDTQYF
CDR3 DNA: TGTGCCACAAAAACTAGCACAGATACGCAGTATTTT

D gene: -
J gene: TRBJ2-7
V gene: TRBV4-2
clone size: many
CDR3 protein: CASSQDLHEQYF
CDR3 DNA: TGTGCCAGCAGCCAAGATCTGCACGAGCAGTACTTC

D gene: TRBD1
J gene: TRBJ2-2
V gene: TRBV4-1
clone size: few
CDR3 protein: CASSQDILGQGGAGELFF
CDR3 DNA: TGCGCCAGCAGCCAGGACATCCTTGGACAGGGCGGTGCCGGGGAGCTGTTTTTT

D gene: -
J gene: TRBJ1-1
V gene: TRBV28
clone size: many
CDR3 protein: CASSFARNTEAFF
CDR3 DNA: TGTGCCAGCAGTTTTGCGAGAAACACTGAAGCTTTCTTT

D gene: -
J gene: TRBJ2-3
V gene: TRBV11-3
clone size: few
CDR3 protein: CASSTGSNTQYF
CDR3 DNA: TGTGCCAGCAGCACGGGTTCGAATACGCAGTATTTT

D gene: -
J gene: TRBJ2-3
V gene: TRBV7-2
clone size: -
CDR3 protein: CASSPTLGSTDTQYF
CDR3 DNA: TGTGCCAGCAGCCCCACACTAGGTAGCACAGATACGCAGTATTTT

D gene: TRBD2
J gene: TRBJ2-7
V gene: TRBV10-1
clone size: few
CDR3 protein: CASSVPSGSGVDEQYF
CDR3 DNA: TGCGCCAGCAGTGTGCCTAGCGGGAGTGGTGTCGACGAGCAGTACTTC

D gene: -
J gene: TRBJ2-7
V gene: TRBV4-1
clone size: few
CDR3 protein: CASSQAHGSYEQYF
CDR3 DNA: TGCGCCAGCAGCCAAGCTCACGGGAGCTACGAGCAGTACTTC

D gene: -
J gene: TRBJ2-7
V gene: TRBV4-1
clone size: medium-sized
CDR3 protein: CASSQDSQAYEQYF
CDR3 DNA: TGCGCCAGCAGCCAAGACTCCCAGGCCTACGAGCAGTACTTC

D gene: -
J gene: TRBJ2-7
V gene: TRBV12-3/TRBV12-4
clone size: many
CDR3 protein: CASSLGVRSYEQYF
CDR3 DNA: TGTGCCAGCAGTTTAGGGGTTAGGTCCTACGAGCAGTACTTC

D gene: TRBD2
J gene: TRBJ2-1
V gene: TRBV20-1
clone size: many
CDR3 protein: CSALLAGAYNEQFF
CDR3 DNA: TGCAGTGCTCTGCTAGCGGGAGCCTACAATGAGCAGTTCTTC

D gene: -
J gene: TRBJ1-6
V gene: TRBV10-3
clone size: -
CDR3 protein: CAISESGAYNSPLHF
CDR3 DNA: TGTGCCATCAGTGAGTCGGGGGCTTATAATTCACCCCTCCACTTT

D gene: -
J gene: TRBJ1-3
V gene: TRBV4-1
clone size: -
CDR3 protein: CASSQVGTVSGNTIYF
CDR3 DNA: TGCGCCAGCAGCCAAGTGGGGACTGTCTCTGGAAACACCATATATTTT

D gene: -
J gene: TRBJ2-7
V gene: TRBV9
clone size: -
CDR3 protein: CASSVAVNSYEQYF
CDR3 DNA: TGTGCCAGCAGCGTAGCGGTCAATTCCTACGAGCAGTACTTC

D gene: TRBD2
J gene: TRBJ2-1
V gene: TRBV24-1
clone size: many
CDR3 protein: CATSDPARLAGVQNEQFF
CDR3 DNA: TGTGCCACCAGTGATCCCGCCAGGCTAGCGGGAGTTCAGAATGAGCAGTTCTTC

D gene: -
J gene: TRBJ2-3
V gene: TRBV4-3
clone size: -
CDR3 protein: CASSQGPGGKGDTQYF
CDR3 DNA: TGCGCCAGCAGCCAAGGTCCAGGAGGGAAAGGAGATACGCAGTATTTT

D gene: -
J gene: TRBJ2-3
V gene: TRBV7-2
clone size: -
CDR3 protein: CASSPLFTDTQYF
CDR3 DNA: TGTGCCAGCAGCCCCCTCTTCACAGATACGCAGTATTTT

D gene: -
J gene: TRBJ2-2
V gene: TRBV12-3/TRBV12-4
clone size: -
CDR3 protein: CASRPGQTGELFF
CDR3 DNA: TGTGCCAGCAGGCCAGGGCAAACCGGGGAGCTGTTTTTT

D gene: -
J gene: TRBJ2-3
V gene: TRBV7-2
clone size: -
CDR3 protein: CASSLITTDTQYF
CDR3 DNA: TGTGCCAGCAGCTTAATCACCACAGATACGCAGTATTTT

D gene: -
J gene: TRBJ1-5
V gene: TRBV12-3/TRBV12-4
clone size: -
CDR3 protein: CASTTVGQGYQPQHF
CDR3 DNA: TGTGCCAGCACAACCGTAGGGCAGGGGTATCAGCCCCAGCATTTT

D gene: -
J gene: TRBJ2-1
V gene: TRBV14
clone size: few
CDR3 protein: CASSQDGAPYSYNEQFF
CDR3 DNA: TGTGCCAGCAGCCAAGATGGAGCGCCCTACTCCTACAATGAGCAGTTCTTC

D gene: -
J gene: TRBJ1-1
V gene: TRBV20-1
clone size: few
CDR3 protein: CSARDPGFKDTEAFF
CDR3 DNA: TGCAGTGCTAGAGACCCAGGGTTCAAAGACACTGAAGCTTTCTTT

D gene: -
J gene: TRBJ1-1
V gene: TRBV6-2/TRBV6-3
clone size: few
CDR3 protein: CASSYSSSLEVSMNTEAFF
CDR3 DNA: TGTGCCAGCAGTTACTCCTCGTCCCTGGAGGTCTCAATGAACACTGAAGCTTTCTTT

D gene: TRBD2
J gene: TRBJ2-3
V gene: TRBV5-1
clone size: few
CDR3 protein: CASSLVLAGGPADTQYF
CDR3 DNA: TGCGCCAGCAGCTTGGTATTAGCGGGAGGTCCCGCAGATACGCAGTATTTT

D gene: TRBD2
J gene: TRBJ2-7
V gene: TRBV5-1
clone size: many
CDR3 protein: CASVPLAGGDEQYF
CDR3 DNA: TGCGCCAGCGTTCCTCTAGCGGGAGGAGATGAGCAGTACTTC

D gene: -
J gene: TRBJ2-2
V gene: TRBV5-1
clone size: many
CDR3 protein: CASSSLRTGELFF
CDR3 DNA: TGCGCCAGCAGCTCCCTCCGGACCGGGGAGCTGTTTTTT

D gene: TRBD2
J gene: TRBJ2-7
V gene: TRBV6-5
clone size: few
CDR3 protein: CASSSKGAGGPGYEQYF
CDR3 DNA: TGTGCCAGCAGTTCCAAGGGTGCGGGAGGGCCAGGGTACGAGCAGTACTTC

D gene: -
J gene: TRBJ1-1
V gene: TRBV5-6
clone size: -
CDR3 protein: CASSSVAGGTEAFF
CDR3 DNA: TGTGCCAGCAGCTCCGTGGCGGGGGGCACTGAAGCTTTCTTT

D gene: -
J gene: TRBJ2-3
V gene: TRBV12-3/TRBV12-4
clone size: many
CDR3 protein: CASTPWGSSTDTQYF
CDR3 DNA: TGTGCCAGCACCCCCTGGGGATCTAGCACAGATACGCAGTATTTT

D gene: -
J gene: TRBJ2-1
V gene: TRBV5-1
clone size: -
CDR3 protein: CASSFSGGGYEQFF
CDR3 DNA: TGCGCCAGCAGCTTTTCCGGGGGCGGGTATGAGCAGTTCTTC

D gene: TRBD1
J gene: TRBJ1-3
V gene: TRBV7-8
clone size: few
CDR3 protein: CASSHPGQGRDTIYF
CDR3 DNA: TGTGCCAGCAGCCACCCGGGACAGGGGAGAGACACCATATATTTT

D gene: TRBD2
J gene: TRBJ2-1
V gene: TRBV28
clone size: -
CDR3 protein: CASSLIVAGDGNEQFF
CDR3 DNA: TGTGCCAGCAGTTTAATAGTAGCGGGAGATGGCAATGAGCAGTTCTTC

D gene: -
J gene: TRBJ2-7
V gene: TRBV27
clone size: few
CDR3 protein: CASSAQPTYEQYF
CDR3 DNA: TGTGCCAGCAGTGCACAACCTACCTACGAGCAGTACTTC

D gene: TRBD1
J gene: TRBJ1-2
V gene: TRBV20-1
clone size: -
CDR3 protein: CSARDRLGGDYGYTF
CDR3 DNA: TGCAGTGCTAGAGATCGTTTAGGGGGCGACTATGGCTACACCTTC

D gene: -
J gene: TRBJ2-1
V gene: TRBV6-2/TRBV6-3
clone size: many
CDR3 protein: CASSLLRYEQFF
CDR3 DNA: TGTGCCAGCAGCCTCCTGCGGTATGAGCAGTTCTTC

D gene: -
J gene: TRBJ2-7
V gene: TRBV7-2
clone size: -
CDR3 protein: CASSLAMGEQYF
CDR3 DNA: TGTGCCAGCAGCTTAGCAATGGGCGAGCAGTACTTC

D gene: -
J gene: TRBJ1-1
V gene: TRBV7-8
clone size: -
CDR3 protein: CASSLARTVNTEAFF
CDR3 DNA: TGTGCCAGCAGCTTAGCGCGGACGGTGAACACTGAAGCTTTCTTT

D gene: TRBD2
J gene: TRBJ2-7
V gene: TRBV12-3/TRBV12-4
clone size: -
CDR3 protein: CASSLSQFVGGQGYEQYF
CDR3 DNA: TGTGCCAGCAGTTTAAGTCAATTTGTGGGAGGGCAGGGCTACGAGCAGTACTTC

D gene: TRBD1
J gene: TRBJ2-1
V gene: TRBV15
clone size: -
CDR3 protein: CATSTGTGIFDEQFF
CDR3 DNA: TGTGCCACCAGCACCGGGACAGGGATCTTCGATGAGCAGTTCTTC

D gene: -
J gene: TRBJ2-1
V gene: TRBV5-1
clone size: -
CDR3 protein: CASSPTRLHEQFF
CDR3 DNA: TGCGCCAGCAGCCCAACTAGATTGCATGAGCAGTTCTTC

D gene: TRBD2
J gene: TRBJ2-4
V gene: TRBV5-6
clone size: -
CDR3 protein: CAISPGLEKNIQYF
CDR3 DNA: TGTGCCATCAGCCCCGGACTAGAGAAAAACATTCAGTACTTC

D gene: -
J gene: TRBJ2-2
V gene: TRBV4-1
clone size: few
CDR3 protein: CASSQREGADTGELFF
CDR3 DNA: TGCGCCAGCAGCCAAAGGGAGGGGGCCGACACCGGGGAGCTGTTTTTT

D gene: TRBD1
J gene: TRBJ1-2
V gene: TRBV7-2
clone size: -
CDR3 protein: CASSLWTGALGYTF
CDR3 DNA: TGTGCCAGCAGCTTATGGACAGGGGCCCTTGGCTACACCTTC

D gene: -
J gene: TRBJ2-2
V gene: TRBV30
clone size: -
CDR3 protein: CAWIPSLTGLNTGELFF
CDR3 DNA: TGTGCCTGGATCCCCTCACTCACAGGCCTGAACACCGGGGAGCTGTTTTTT